Listed here are 26 T cell receptor beta chains from one sample, sequenced in a study of beta chain features in type 1 diabetes. Every bit of the isolated RNA underwent reverse transcription, so sequencing read expressed TCRB transcripts. Only in-frame clones appear in the TCRdb table, and some are missing; sequencing was by immunoSEQ multiplex PCR. The top ten clones hold 0.6% to 0.8% of a sample with roughly 130,000 clones, about 9.2% of them seen once. The sequencing sample was made of central memory CD4+ T cells from blood. The receptors stem from a man aged 18 to 30 in good health.

Only a few counts were recorded for this clone. The V and J genes are TRBV19 and TRBJ1-1; a possible D gene is TRBD1 (6 bases). V gave up 5 bases and J gave up 8 bases, with 18 bases separating them. This CDR3 spans 14 amino acids. CDR1 LNHDA and CDR2 SQIVND come from the germline V gene (reference sequence). The CDR3 reads CASSHRQVRVEAFF. DNA of the CDR3: TGTGCCAGTAGTCACCGACAGGTGCGGGTCGAAGCTTTCTTT.

This clone was observed a few times. This specimen includes other DNA sequences encoding the same CDR3. The V gene is TRBV7-2, the J gene TRBJ2-7, with 7 bases fitting TRBD2. This CDR3 is 14 amino acids long. Trimming cost V 5 bases and J 2 bases; bases outside gene matches: 6. Per the germline V gene, CDR1 is SGHTA and CDR2 is FQGNSA. The CDR3 bases are TGTGCCAGCAGCCCTGGGCGGGGGACCTACGAGCAGTACTTC. Translating gives CASSPGRGTYEQYF.

This clone has only a few counts. The chain links TRBV2 to TRBJ1-5; TRBD1 matches 7 bases. Trimming at V came to 2 bases and at J to 6 bases, leaving 4 bases not matched to a gene. This CDR3 has 14 residues. The germline V gene has CDR1 SNHLY and CDR2 FYNNEI. Here the CDR3 reads CASSENRGGQPQHF. CDR3 coding DNA: TGTGCCAGCAGTGAAAACAGGGGCGGTCAGCCCCAGCATTTT.

The chain has TRBV5-1 and TRBJ2-7; 10 bases align to TRBD2. The CDR3 has 15 residues. Germline V lookup: CDR1 SGHRS, CDR2 YFSETQ. Losses at the gene ends were 3 bases for V and 8 bases for J; bases not matched to a gene: 11. Written as DNA, the CDR3 is TGCGCCAGCAGCTCCGGGACTAGCGTGTTGGGTCAGCAGTACTTC. It specifies CASSSGTSVLGQQYF.

This clone turned up a few times. Here the CDR3 reads CASSFGETQYF. The CDR3 coding sequence is TGCGCCAGCAGCTTCGGAGAGACCCAGTACTTC. The J gene is TRBJ2-5, the V gene TRBV5-1; D gene ambiguous. The CDR3 loop spans 11 amino acids. Trimming removed 2 bases from V and 4 bases from J, with 3 bases in between. Looked up from germline, CDR1 is SGHRS and CDR2 is YFSETQ.

This clone was counted only a few times. The chain combines TRBV5-1 with TRBJ2-7; 7 bases line up with TRBD2. This CDR3 region has 15 residues. V shed 5 bases and J 3 bases; nucleotides not matched to a gene: 11. Germline V gene lookup returns CDR1 SGHRS and CDR2 YFSETQ. This chain's CDR3 is CASRGGGGGNYEQYF. In DNA form, the CDR3 reads TGCGCCAGCAGGGGCGGTGGCGGGGGTAACTACGAGCAGTACTTC.

This clone was seen only a few times. The rearrangement uses TRBV5-6 and TRBJ2-3, with 7 bases identical to TRBD1. The CDR3 runs to 13 residues. Germline CDR1 SGHDT, CDR2 YYEEEE. The junction had 5 bases not matched to a gene; V was cut back by 5 bases and J by 5 bases. The CDR3 DNA is TGTGCCAGCAGATCCCAGGGGGAAGATACGCAGTATTTT. The encoded protein is CASRSQGEDTQYF. The full variable domain, in which reference TRBV5-6 and TRBJ2-3 provide the parts outside the CDR3, is DAGVTQSPTHLIKTRGQQVTLRCSPKSGHDTVSWYQQALGQGPQFIFQYYEEEERQRGNFPDRFSGHQFPNYSSELNVNALLLGDSALYLCASRSQGEDTQYFGPGTRLTVL.

This clone appeared many times. The J gene is TRBJ2-7, the V gene TRBV30, with D tentatively TRBD2 (6 bases). The CDR3 is made up of 14 amino acids. The germline V gene has CDR1 GTSNPN and CDR2 SVGIG (reference sequence). Trimming stripped 0 bases from V and 0 bases from J, with 9 bases between. The CDR3 nucleotides are TGTGCCTGGAGTGTGCAGCGGGCCTCCTACGAGCAGTACTTC. Encoded protein: CAWSVQRASYEQYF.

Written as DNA, the CDR3 is TGCAGCGTTACAACCGGGACAGGGTGGTACGAGCAGTACTTC. Its protein product is CSVTTGTGWYEQYF. The V and J genes are TRBV29-1 and TRBJ2-7; 9 nucleotides agree with TRBD1. CDR3 size: 14 residues. From germline, CDR1 is SQVTM and CDR2 ANQGSEA. With V trimmed by 5 bases and J by 4 bases, 9 bases remained unmatched.

The rearrangement joins TRBV9 to TRBJ2-5; 7 bases match TRBD2. CDR3 length: 12 residues. The J segment lost 7 bases and the V segment lost 0 bases, leaving 0 bases of the junction unmatched. Germline CDR1 SGDLS, CDR2 YYNGEE. The DNA for the CDR3 is TGTGCCAGCAGCGTAGTAGCGGGGACCCAGTACTTC. It translates to CASSVVAGTQYF.

This chain links TRBV7-2 with TRBJ2-1; TRBD2 aligns across 10 bases. CDR1 is SGHTA and CDR2 is FQGNSA in the germline V gene. CDR3 size: 16 residues. V was clipped by 5 bases and J by 8 bases; unmatched bases: 12. Here the CDR3 reads CASSLRAGGPSHEQFF. The CDR3 DNA follows: TGTGCCAGCAGCCTTAGAGCGGGGGGGCCGTCCCATGAGCAGTTCTTC.

This chain connects TRBV6-6 to TRBJ2-2; the D gene is possibly TRBD1 (6 bases). The CDR3 extends over 15 amino acids. V shed 6 bases and J shed 3 bases, with 14 bases lying between them. Germline V CDR1 and CDR2: MNHNY, SVGAGI (reference sequence). CDR3 protein: CASRPRQVHTGELFF. The CDR3 nucleotides read TGTGCCAGCAGACCACGACAGGTACACACCGGGGAGCTGTTTTTT.

The V gene is TRBV18, the J gene TRBJ2-5, with 7 bases fitting TRBD1. V was pared by 5 bases and J by 5 bases, with 8 bases of the junction left unmatched. In germline, CDR1 is KGHSH, CDR2 LQKENI. The CDR3 loop spans 14 amino acids. CDR3 sequence reads: CASSSTGEPETQYF. The CDR3 bases are TGTGCCAGCTCAAGTACAGGGGAGCCGGAGACCCAGTACTTC.

DNA for the CDR3: TGCGCCAGCAGCCAAACGGTAGGGGGGAACACTGAAGCTTTCTTT. Its translation: CASSQTVGGNTEAFF. The gene calls are TRBV4-1 and TRBJ1-1; D might be TRBD1 (6 bases). Germline V lookup: CDR1 MGHRA, CDR2 YSYEKL. The CDR3 runs to 15 residues. V gave up 2 bases and J gave up 1 base, with 11 bases separating them.

This clone has a handful of counts. J is TRBJ2-4 and V is TRBV19; TRBD2 agrees at 11 bases. CDR1 LNHDA and CDR2 SQIVND come from the germline V gene (reference sequence). The V gene end was trimmed by 4 bases and the J gene end by 6 bases; junction bases not matched to a gene: 11. This CDR3 has 17 residues. The DNA of the CDR3 is TGTGCCAGTAGTAGCCCCTATAGCGGGGGGGAACGAAACATTCAGTACTTC. It encodes CASSSPYSGGERNIQYF.

This clone showed up just a few times. The V call is TRBV7-2, the J call TRBJ1-2, with D possibly matching TRBD1 (5 bases). The CDR3 totals 15 residues. From germline, CDR1 is SGHTA and CDR2 FQGNSA. Trimming left V 4 bases short and J 4 bases short, with 16 bases between. This CDR3 is CASSSQAQGGYGYTF. The CDR3 region has the DNA TGTGCCAGCAGCTCCCAGGCCCAGGGAGGCTATGGCTACACCTTC.

A note on this clone: Additional DNA sequences in this sample encode the identical CDR3. CDR3 DNA sequence: TGTGCCAGCAGCGTAGGTGGAGACTATGGCTACACCTTC. Amino acid sequence: CASSVGGDYGYTF. The chain uses TRBV9 and TRBJ1-2; D unclear. The CDR3 runs to 13 residues. The V end was cut by 0 bases, the J end by 3 bases, with 6 bases between. The germline V gene encodes CDR1 SGDLS and CDR2 YYNGEE.

A note on this clone: Different DNA sequences within this sample yield the same CDR3. CDR3 protein: CASSLEGRGENTGELFF. CDR3 bases: TGCGCCAGCAGCTTGGAAGGGCGGGGGGAGAACACCGGGGAGCTGTTTTTT. V usage is TRBV5-1 and J usage is TRBJ2-2; 8 bases are shared with TRBD2. J was trimmed by 1 base and V by 0 bases; bases with no gene match: 5. CDR1 SGHRS and CDR2 YFSETQ come from the germline V gene. This CDR3 contains 17 residues.

With regard to this clone: Other DNA sequences from this sample encode an identical CDR3 as well. The chain has TRBV6-5 and TRBJ2-5, with TRBD2 matching 8 bases. J gave up 2 bases and V 6 bases, and 2 bases lay outside the gene matches. The CDR3 totals 13 residues. Germline V lookup: CDR1 MNHEY, CDR2 SVGAGI. CDR3 in DNA: TGTGCCAGCAGCCGGGGGGGACAAGAGACCCAGTACTTC. Its protein product is CASSRGGQETQYF.

This clone was observed a few times. The chain couples TRBV18 to TRBJ2-1; D is unclear. The CDR3 length is 12 residues. V was clipped by 3 bases and J by 9 bases, with 9 bases between them. In germline, CDR1 is KGHSH, CDR2 LQKENI. CDR3 bases: TGTGCCAGCTCACCCGTCCTTTCTGAGCAGTTCTTC. Its translation is CASSPVLSEQFF. The variable domain in full, completed from reference TRBV18 and TRBJ2-1, reads NAGVMQNPRHLVRRRGQEARLRCSPMKGHSHVYWYRQLPEEGLKFMVYLQKENIIDESGMPKERFSAEFPKEGPSILRIQQVVRGDSAAYFCASSPVLSEQFFGPGTRLTVL.

This clone came up many times. V gene TRBV9 combines with J gene TRBJ2-7; D remains unclear. This CDR3 is built from 13 residues. CDR1 is SGDLS and CDR2 is YYNGEE in the germline V gene. V gave up 0 bases and J gave up 4 bases, with 8 bases separating them. As DNA, the CDR3 is TGTGCCAGCAGCGTAGCGTCTCGGTACGAGCAGTACTTC. The encoded protein is CASSVASRYEQYF.

V usage is TRBV6-5 and J usage is TRBJ2-7; tentatively, D is TRBD1 (5 bases). V was shortened by 2 bases and J by 3 bases, with 8 bases between the two germline ends. CDR1 is MNHEY, CDR2 SVGAGI, per germline. This CDR3 spans 13 amino acids. The CDR3 DNA reads TGTGCCAGCAGTTACGACAGAGACTACGAGCAGTACTTC. It yields the protein CASSYDRDYEQYF.

The chain joins TRBV11-2 to TRBJ2-3, with 8 positions matching TRBD2. V lost 5 bases, J lost 3 bases, and 7 bases stayed unmatched. From germline, CDR1 is SGHAT and CDR2 FQNNGV. The CDR3 is made up of 15 amino acids. CDR3 nucleotide sequence: TGTGCCAGCAGCCGGGGGGGGATGGGGACAGATACGCAGTATTTT. Translation: CASSRGGMGTDTQYF.

This clone showed up just a few times. This sequence joins TRBV6-5 and TRBJ2-7; 7 bases map to TRBD1. The germline gives CDR1 MNHEY, CDR2 SVGAGI. Trimming took 2 bases from V and 0 from J; bases not matched to a gene: 1. This CDR3 has 14 residues. CDR3 in DNA: TGTGCCAGCAGTTACCAGGGGGTCTCCTACGAGCAGTACTTC. This translates into CASSYQGVSYEQYF.

This clone was recorded a few times. The J gene is TRBJ2-2, the V gene TRBV25-1; D is possibly TRBD1 (6 bases). The germline gives CDR1 MGHDK, CDR2 SYGVNS. Deletions cut 8 bases from V and 3 bases from J, with 10 bases between. The CDR3 consists of 13 residues. This CDR3 is CASYWTDTGELFF. CDR3 DNA: TGTGCCAGCTATTGGACAGACACCGGGGAGCTGTTTTTT.

The J gene is TRBJ1-5, the V gene TRBV7-2; D possibly corresponds to TRBD1 (6 bases). Trimming removed 4 bases from V and 1 base from J, with 17 bases in between. Germline-derived CDR1 and CDR2 are SGHTA and FQGNSA. The CDR3 runs 17 residues. Here the CDR3 DNA reads TGTGCCAGCAGCTCAGGGGTGGATCAGATAAGCAATCAGCCCCAGCATTTT. Protein: CASSSGVDQISNQPQHF.